A selection of T cell receptor beta chains follows, all from one sample in a study of blood T cell repertoires in COVID-19. The repertoire was sequenced with immunoSEQ multiplex PCR; TCRdb's copy has only in-frame clones and lacks some. The data show around 160,000 clones, around 81% seen once. What was sequenced was peripheral blood. The receptor set was obtained from a human donor with acute or convalescent COVID-19. The donor label of this sample is uncertain. Both conserved end residues are trimmed from each CDR3.

v_call	j_call	cdr3_aa
TRBV24-1	TRBJ1-2	ATSDSNFRGDYGYT
TRBV9	TRBJ1-6	ASSAGDTNNSPLH
TRBV4-1	TRBJ1-4	ASSRQNEKLF
TRBV19	TRBJ1-1	ASSSLGGVRTEAF
TRBV18	TRBJ2-5	ASSPASGRGGQETQY
TRBV6-5	TRBJ2-7	ASSWPSGQGEPEQY
TRBV11-2	TRBJ2-2	ASSRPGGGELF
TRBV3-1/TRBV3-2	TRBJ1-6	ASSQAREKNSPLH
TRBV29-1	TRBJ1-2	SVEGQEGYGYT
TRBV29-1	TRBJ2-3	SVVGTSGGSTDTQY
TRBV19	TRBJ1-2	ASTPLGGGIGYGYT
TRBV10-2	TRBJ1-1	ASYMTGGFTEAF
TRBV5-1	TRBJ1-3	ASSRTGTGPGNTIY
TRBV5-1	TRBJ1-2	ASSPSRTPHGYT
TRBV5-4	TRBJ2-2	ASSRDRGRGNGELF
TRBV5-1	TRBJ2-3	ASSISGGGTDTQY
TRBV5-1	TRBJ1-2	ASSMTGTGGRGYT